The 20 T cell receptor beta chains listed next were all sequenced from one sample in a study of PD-L1 blockade in urothelial cancer. The data were produced by immunoSEQ multiplex PCR, yet TCRdb's version contains in-frame clones alone and is incomplete. Found here are more than 1,500 clones, roughly a third of them singletons; the top ten hold 11%. The sequencing here drew on tumor tissue, taken before atezolizumab (anti-PD-L1) treatment. The receptor source for this set is a woman in her sixties with urothelial cancer.

The chain has TRBV9 and TRBJ1-2, with TRBD1 identical over 9 bases. CDR3 size: 16 residues. Germline V gene lookup returns CDR1 SGDLS and CDR2 YYNGEE. V was clipped by 0 bases and J by 4 bases; unmatched bases: 7. CDR3 sequence (DNA): TGTGCCAGCAGCGTAGGGGGACAGGGCGGCGGCTATGGCTACACCTTC. It yields the protein CASSVGGQGGGYGYTF.

This clone was detected only a few times. The V call is TRBV11-3, the J call TRBJ2-2, with D possibly called TRBD1 or TRBD2 (6 bases each). Looked up from germline, CDR1 is SGHNT and CDR2 is YENEEA. The CDR3 has 15 residues. Trimming removed 2 bases from V and 4 bases from J, with 11 bases in between. CDR3 amino acids: CASSLTGRITGELFF. CDR3 DNA sequence: TGTGCCAGCAGCTTAACAGGGAGGATCACCGGGGAGCTGTTTTTT.

The chain employs TRBV28 and TRBJ2-5; maybe TRBD1 (5 bases). In germline, CDR1 is MDHEN, CDR2 SYDVKM. Trimming shortened V by 3 bases and J by 6 bases, and 14 bases separated the two germline ends. This CDR3 has 14 residues. The CDR3 DNA reads as TGTGCCAGCAGTTTTCGACAGAGTGGGCAGACCCAGTACTTC. Protein product: CASSFRQSGQTQYF.

The chain has TRBV6-8 and TRBJ2-1; TRBD2 matches at 9 bases. This CDR3 is 17 amino acids long. After removal of 4 bases from V and 2 bases from J, the junction contained 9 bases not matched to a gene. CDR1 is MNHGY, CDR2 SAAAGT, per germline. This CDR3 reads CASSLGSLAGAYNEQFF. CDR3 sequence (DNA): TGTGCCAGCAGTTTGGGGTCCTTAGCGGGGGCCTACAATGAGCAGTTCTTC.

The chain uses TRBV19 and TRBJ1-2, with 7 bases that match TRBD1. Germline assignment: CDR1 LNHDA and CDR2 SQIVND (reference sequence). CDR3 length equals 13 residues. With V trimmed by 7 bases and J by 5 bases, 7 bases remained unmatched. CDR3 in amino acids: CASTPGGLYGYTF. Here the CDR3 DNA reads TGTGCCAGTACCCCAGGGGGGTTATATGGCTACACCTTC.

This chain connects TRBV15 to TRBJ1-3; the D is unclear. There are 17 residues in the CDR3. Germline assignment: CDR1 LNHNV and CDR2 YYDKDF (reference sequence). V dropped 0 bases and J dropped 1 base, with 13 bases sitting between them. The CDR3 region has the DNA TGTGCCACCAGCAGAGACAAGACCACGGCGTCTGGAAACACCATATATTTT. Its translation: CATSRDKTTASGNTIYF.

This clone is large. CDR3 in amino acids: CASRPNQGANYGYTF. CDR3 bases: TGTGCCAGCAGACCCAATCAGGGAGCTAACTATGGCTACACCTTC. V gene TRBV6-8 combines with J gene TRBJ1-2, with D possibly being TRBD1 (5 bases). V lost 6 bases to trimming and J lost 0 bases, with 14 bases between them. CDR3 length equals 15 residues. Germline V gives CDR1 MNHGY, CDR2 SAAAGT.

V gene TRBV29-1 combines with J gene TRBJ2-7; a possible D gene is TRBD1 (6 bases). This CDR3 is built from 15 residues. The germline gives CDR1 SQVTM, CDR2 ANQGSEA. The CDR3 is CSTRGGRERGHEQYF. The CDR3 region has the DNA TGCAGTACCAGGGGTGGCCGGGAAAGAGGACACGAGCAGTACTTC.

This clone was counted only a few times. The V call is TRBV6-7, the J call TRBJ1-2; TRBD1 matches 8 bases. TRBV6-7 is marked as an open reading frame, function uncertain. With V trimmed by 6 bases and J by 3 bases, 6 bases remained unmatched. CDR3 length: 14 residues. CDR3 residues: CASRRQGLDYGYTF. DNA of the CDR3: TGTGCCAGCAGGCGACAGGGGTTAGACTATGGCTACACCTTC.

There are a few counts of this clone. Here the CDR3 reads CASSLGEASYGYTF. In DNA, the CDR3 is TGTGCCAGCAGCTTAGGAGAAGCTTCGTATGGCTACACCTTC. The rearrangement uses TRBV11-3 and TRBJ1-2; D remains unclear. The CDR3 has 14 residues. Germline V lookup: CDR1 SGHNT, CDR2 YENEEA. With 1 base removed from V and 5 bases from J, the gap between germline ends came to 11 bases.

J is TRBJ2-5 and V is TRBV14, with D perhaps being TRBD1 or TRBD2 (6 bases each). CDR1 is SGHDN and CDR2 is FVKESK in the germline V gene. Trimming pared 5 bases from V and 1 base from J, leaving 23 bases between. The CDR3 is 18 residues long. DNA for the CDR3: TGTGCCAGCAGCGTCCAGGGGCCGGGAGACAGAACCCAAGAGACCCAGTACTTC. This sequence encodes CASSVQGPGDRTQETQYF.

The rearrangement links TRBV11-3 to TRBJ2-6; 14 bases fit TRBD2. The junction had 7 bases not matched to a gene; V was cut back by 5 bases and J by 1 base. Germline CDR1 reads SGHNT; CDR2 reads YENEEA. The CDR3 totals 19 residues. In nucleotides, the CDR3 is TGTGCCAGCAGCCAGGGACTAGCGGGAGTAGGTTCTGGGGCCAACGTCCTGACTTTC. Translating gives CASSQGLAGVGSGANVLTF.

This clone is labeled medium-sized. The genes are TRBV4-1 and TRBJ1-1; no clear D gene. Germline lookup yields CDR1 MGHRA and CDR2 YSYEKL. The CDR3 loop spans 13 amino acids. V lost 1 base to trimming and J lost 8 bases, with 11 bases between them. CDR3 sequence (DNA): TGCGCCAGCAGCCAAGGGCAGGCGGCAGAAGCTTTCTTT. It is translated as CASSQGQAAEAFF.

The chain links TRBV29-1 to TRBJ2-2; D possibly corresponds to TRBD2 (5 bases). Trimming took 7 bases from V and 2 from J, leaving 11 bases between them. The CDR3 contains 13 residues. Looked up from germline, CDR1 is SQVTM and CDR2 is ANQGSEA. Here the CDR3 reads CSARTPNTGELFF. CDR3 sequence (DNA): TGCAGCGCGCGGACTCCAAACACCGGGGAGCTGTTTTTT.

This chain uses TRBV11-3 with TRBJ1-6, with 12 bases identical to TRBD1. Per the germline V gene, CDR1 is SGHNT and CDR2 is YENEEA. V trimming: 5 bases; J trimming: 9 bases; junction bases outside the gene matches: 5. This CDR3 comprises 15 residues. CDR3: CASSTGTGGGSPLHF. In DNA form, the CDR3 reads TGTGCCAGCAGCACCGGGACAGGGGGCGGTTCACCCCTCCACTTT.

This rearrangement joins TRBV23-1 to TRBJ2-3, with D unresolved. TRBV23-1 qualifies as an ORF whose function is uncertain. The CDR3 is 13 residues long. The V end was cut by 4 bases, the J end by 5 bases, with 10 bases between. CDR3 nucleotide sequence: TGCGCCAGCAGTCCCCTAGTAATAGATACGCAGTATTTT. Translating it yields CASSPLVIDTQYF.

The chain is built from TRBV9 and TRBJ1-5, with D unresolved. V was shortened by 3 bases and J by 4 bases, with 14 bases between the two germline ends. The CDR3 spans 15 residues. The germline V gene encodes CDR1 SGDLS and CDR2 YYNGEE. The CDR3 region has the DNA TGTGCCAGCAGCGCCTCGGACGGATTTAATCAGCCCCAGCATTTT. It codes for CASSASDGFNQPQHF.

This clone came up a few times. The chain has TRBV6-7 and TRBJ2-1, with D unclear. TRBV6-7 is an ORF, and what it does is uncertain. The CDR3 has 11 amino acids. V dropped 2 bases and J dropped 15 bases, with 11 bases sitting between them. The CDR3 spells CASSYRVSLFF. CDR3 sequence (DNA): TGTGCCAGCAGTTACAGGGTTTCGTTGTTCTTC.

The chain is built from TRBV18 and TRBJ2-7; D unresolved. CDR1 KGHSH and CDR2 LQKENI come from the germline V gene. V was pared by 4 bases and J by 3 bases, with 13 bases between. The CDR3 totals 14 residues. This CDR3 reads CASSQGLLLYEQYF. DNA for the CDR3: TGTGCCAGCTCACAAGGGTTATTGCTCTACGAGCAGTACTTC. The full variable domain, with the rest looked up from reference TRBV18 and TRBJ2-7, is NAGVMQNPRHLVRRRGQEARLRCSPMKGHSHVYWYRQLPEEGLKFMVYLQKENIIDESGMPKERFSAEFPKEGPSILRIQQVVRGDSAAYFCASSQGLLLYEQYFGPGTRLTVT.

The chain is built from TRBV18 and TRBJ2-3, with 10 positions matching TRBD2. Germline loops: CDR1 KGHSH, CDR2 LQKENI. CDR3 length equals 18 residues. With 3 bases clipped from V and 8 bases from J, the junction kept 17 bases outside the gene matches. The CDR3 here is CASSPSLSGRASPATQYF. The CDR3, as DNA: TGTGCCAGCTCACCGAGTCTAAGCGGGAGGGCCTCTCCTGCTACGCAGTATTTT. Full variable domain (missing parts from reference TRBV18 and TRBJ2-3): NAGVMQNPRHLVRRRGQEARLRCSPMKGHSHVYWYRQLPEEGLKFMVYLQKENIIDESGMPKERFSAEFPKEGPSILRIQQVVRGDSAAYFCASSPSLSGRASPATQYFGPGTRLTVL.